The rows below give T cell receptor beta chains drawn from one sample of a study of radiation and T cells in renal cell carcinoma. Produced via immunoSEQ multiplex PCR; TCRdb's table is partial and in-frame only. The sample has some 14,000 clones; 45% to 70% are singletons. The sequences come from tumor tissue, collected from a patient whose treatment was nephrectomy without radiotherapy. The receptors originated from a man aged 50 to 60 with renal cell carcinoma. Each CDR3 is given with its conserved first and last residue. A D gene is named only where the DNA matches it firmly.

J gene | V gene | D gene | CDR3 DNA | CDR3 protein
TRBJ1-2 | TRBV7-6 | NA | TGTGCCAGCAGCTCCGACCTATATGGCTACACCTTC | CASSSDLYGYTF
TRBJ1-5 | TRBV2 | NA | TGTGCCAGCATGGACCGGAATTTTAGCAATCAGCCCCAGCATTTT | CASMDRNFSNQPQHF